A selection of T cell receptor beta chains follows, all from one sample in a study of control samples from healthy donors and cancer patients. TCRdb's copy holds only in-frame clones and misses some; the assay was immunoSEQ multiplex PCR. The sample holds fewer than 200,000 clones, nearly 90% seen once. The sample comprised blood. The receptors originated from a woman aged 45-59 years in good health. The CDR3 runs from the conserved cysteine through the conserved F or W. The order of the fields is J gene, D gene, clone size, V gene, CDR3 protein, CDR3 DNA. A D gene is named only where the DNA matches it firmly. Clone sizes are given selectively: once, few, many, or a class where the clone is expanded.

>TRBJ1-1|TRBD1|.|TRBV7-3
CASSLRRPGGGNTEAFF
TGTGCCAGCAGCTTGCGCCGACCAGGGGGCGGGAACACTGAAGCTTTCTTT
>TRBJ2-3|TRBD1|.|TRBV3-1/TRBV3-2
CASSQVDRGQADTQYF
TGTGCCAGCAGCCAGGTCGACAGGGGGCAAGCAGATACGCAGTATTTT
>TRBJ2-2|.|.|TRBV5-6
CASSLGFLNTGELFF
TGTGCCAGCAGCTTAGGGTTTTTGAACACCGGGGAGCTGTTTTTT
>TRBJ1-6|.|.|TRBV4-1
CASSQAGMGSPLHF
TGCGCCAGCAGCCAAGCGGGCATGGGTTCACCCCTCCACTTT
>TRBJ1-1|.|.|TRBV7-8
CASSLWEGNTEAFF
TGTGCCAGCAGCTTATGGGAGGGGAACACTGAAGCTTTCTTT
>TRBJ2-5|.|once|TRBV18
CASSPGTGGETQYF
TGTGCCAGCTCTCCCGGGACTGGCGGGGAGACCCAGTACTTC
>TRBJ1-2|TRBD1|.|TRBV19
CASSIDWTGYISGYTF
TGTGCCAGTAGTATCGATTGGACAGGTTACATAAGCGGCTACACCTTC
>TRBJ1-1|.|few|TRBV6-5
CASSYPGRTEAFF
TGTGCCAGCAGTTACCCGGGGAGGACTGAAGCTTTCTTT
>TRBJ2-5|TRBD2|.|TRBV6-2/TRBV6-3
CASSYSISGSTSGKQETQYF
TGTGCCAGCAGTTACTCGATCTCAGGTTCAACTAGCGGGAAACAAGAGACCCAGTACTTC
>TRBJ1-4|TRBD1|.|TRBV18
CASSPGTGGYEKLFF
TGTGCCAGCTCCCCCGGGACAGGGGGATATGAAAAACTGTTTTTT
>TRBJ1-2|.|once|TRBV15
CATSRDRQGRDYGYTF
TGTGCCACCAGCAGAGATCGCCAGGGGAGAGACTATGGCTACACCTTC
>TRBJ1-5|.|.|TRBV15
CATSQPRGAFNQPQHF
TGTGCCACCAGCCAACCAAGGGGAGCGTTCAATCAGCCCCAGCATTTT
>TRBJ1-1|.|.|TRBV30
CAWRKRQEGEAFF
TGTGCCTGGAGAAAAAGACAGGAGGGTGAAGCTTTCTTT
>TRBJ2-2|.|.|TRBV5-4
CASSPTRLNTGELFF
TGTGCCAGCAGCCCGACCCGACTGAACACCGGGGAGCTGTTTTTT
>TRBJ1-2|.|few|TRBV7-6
CASSLEASGNYGYTF
TGTGCCAGCAGCTTAGAGGCCTCCGGAAACTATGGCTACACCTTC
>TRBJ1-1|.|.|TRBV5-6
CASSLRGSFTEAFF
TGTGCCAGCAGCTTGCGTGGGTCGTTCACTGAAGCTTTCTTT
>TRBJ2-7|.|.|TRBV28
CASSLSLVSVRTYEQYF
TGTGCCAGCAGTTTAAGCCTTGTGTCAGTGAGAACCTACGAGCAGTACTTC
>TRBJ1-3|.|.|TRBV15
CATSRTGPDTIYF
TGTGCCACCAGCCGTACTGGCCCGGACACCATATATTTT
>TRBJ2-3|TRBD2|.|TRBV5-4
CASSLTSGSTDTQYF
TGTGCCAGCAGCTTGACTAGCGGGAGTACAGATACGCAGTATTTT
>TRBJ1-1|TRBD1|.|TRBV5-8
CASSLAGWTGIPEAFF
TGTGCCAGCAGCTTGGCAGGATGGACAGGGATTCCTGAAGCTTTCTTT
>TRBJ2-7|.|.|TRBV29-1
CSVTRRDYEQYF
TGCAGCGTGACTAGAAGGGACTACGAGCAGTACTTC
>TRBJ1-3|TRBD1|.|TRBV7-2
CASSRQGGVRNTIYF
TGTGCCAGCAGTCGTCAGGGGGGAGTAAGGAACACCATATATTTT
>TRBJ2-4|TRBD2|once|TRBV7-9
CASSPQAGPKNIQYF
TGTGCCAGCAGCCCTCAAGCGGGGCCCAAAAACATTCAGTACTTC
>TRBJ1-1|.|.|TRBV19
CASSLGTITEAFF
TGTGCCAGTAGTCTAGGGACGATCACTGAAGCTTTCTTT
>TRBJ2-2|.|.|TRBV7-2
CASSLRAKDTGELFF
TGTGCCAGCAGCCTCCGGGCGAAGGACACCGGGGAGCTGTTTTTT
>TRBJ2-1|.|.|TRBV5-4
CASSLVDNEQFF
TGTGCCAGCAGCTTGGTTGACAATGAGCAGTTCTTC
>TRBJ1-3|.|.|TRBV28
CASRPGDFGNTIYF
TGTGCCAGCAGACCCGGGGACTTTGGAAACACCATATATTTT
>TRBJ2-7|.|.|TRBV4-1
CASSQPSRSGAQNEQYF
TGCGCCAGCAGCCAGCCCTCCCGGTCCGGGGCGCAGAACGAGCAGTACTTC
>TRBJ2-7|TRBD1|.|TRBV6-5
CAGQGAMGAYEQYF
TGTGCCGGACAGGGGGCGATGGGCGCCTACGAGCAGTACTTC
>TRBJ2-5|TRBD2|.|TRBV7-9
CASSLIGSGYQETQYF
TGTGCCAGCAGCTTAATTGGTAGCGGGTACCAAGAGACCCAGTACTTC
>TRBJ2-7|.|.|TRBV5-1
CASSLVQDYEQYF
TGCGCCAGCAGCTTGGTACAGGACTACGAGCAGTACTTC
>TRBJ1-2|.|.|TRBV24-1
CATSSGAGYTF
TGTGCCACCAGTTCAGGGGCTGGCTACACCTTC
>TRBJ1-2|.|.|TRBV14
CASSQYGTAYGYTF
TGTGCCAGCAGCCAATACGGGACGGCTTATGGCTACACCTTC
>TRBJ1-2|TRBD1|.|TRBV29-1
CSVADRGAGYTF
TGCAGCGTGGCGGACAGGGGGGCGGGCTACACCTTC
>TRBJ2-6|TRBD1|.|TRBV2
CARGTGRDRPGANVLTF
TGTGCCAGGGGGACAGGCAGGGACCGCCCTGGGGCCAACGTCCTGACTTTC
>TRBJ2-7|.|.|TRBV29-1
CSYLRGPPYEQYF
TGCAGTTACCTCAGGGGTCCCCCCTACGAGCAGTACTTC